The 32 T cell receptor beta chains given below trace back to one sample, sequenced in a study of T cells in Graves' hyperthyroidism and ophthalmopathy. Using RNA transcripts as the source, TCR beta CDR3 regions were amplified. When the TCR CDR3 underwent first-round RT-PCR, the HTBI primer set was used. TCRdb reanalysed the multiplex PCR reads using MiXCR and keeps one entry per CDR3 protein. The sample includes approximately 300,000 distinct CDR3 sequences, roughly a fifth of them seen just once. The source material was blood. The receptor source for this set is a man aged 45-65 years with Graves' ophthalmopathy.

This clonotype was seen repeatedly, ten times or more. The J gene is TRBJ2-1, the V gene TRBV5-1; a possible D gene is TRBD1 (5 bases). Germline CDR1 SGHRS, CDR2 YFSETQ. The V end was cut by 0 bases, the J end by 7 bases, with 14 bases between. The CDR3 length is 15 residues. CDR3 loop: CASSLGQGMGNEQFF. The CDR3 DNA follows: TGCGCCAGCAGCTTGGGTCAGGGAATGGGGAATGAGCAGTTCTTC.

The chain links TRBV5-1 to TRBJ2-2; 12 nucleotides agree with TRBD2. The ends lost 4 bases at V and 1 base at J; junction bases unmatched: 8. Germline CDR1 SGHRS, CDR2 YFSETQ. There are 18 residues in the CDR3. In nucleotides, the CDR3 is TGCGCCAGCAGCCCGACGGGGACTAGCGGGTTGAACACCGGGGAGCTGTTTTTT. Translated: CASSPTGTSGLNTGELFF.

Ten or more counts support this clonotype. Its ends do not fully match the called genes, so a read error is possible. The chain employs TRBV7-3 and TRBJ2-3; 7 bases agree with TRBD1. This CDR3 region has 15 residues. Germline loops: CDR1 SGHTA, CDR2 FQGTGA. The CDR3 region is CASSLTRGRTDTQYF. In DNA form, the CDR3 reads TGTGCCAGCAGTTTAACTAGGGGGCGCACAGATACGCAGTATTTT. The full variable domain, completed using reference TRBV7-3 and TRBJ2-3, is GAGVSQTPSNKVTEKGKYVELRCDPISGHTALYWYRQSLGQGPEFLIYFQGTGAADDSGLPNDRFFAVRPEGSVSTLKIQRTERGDSAVYLCASSLTRGRTDTQYFGPGTRLTVL.

V gene TRBV6-1 combines with J gene TRBJ1-2; no firm D call. CDR3 length equals 13 residues. CDR1 and CDR2 (germline): MNHNS, SASEGT. The V end lost 5 bases, the J end lost 3 bases, and 10 bases lay between the germline ends. This CDR3 is CASSKDWDYGYTF. CDR3 coding DNA: TGTGCCAGCAGTAAGGACTGGGACTATGGCTACACCTTC.

The chain links TRBV27 to TRBJ2-4, with 7 bases identical to TRBD2. The CDR3 covers 14 residues. CDR1 is MNHEY and CDR2 is SMNVEV in the germline V gene (reference sequence). The V segment lost 3 bases and the J segment 3 bases; nucleotides outside the gene matches: 2. The CDR3 nucleotides are TGTGCCAGCAGTTTCCGGGGGGACAAAAACATTCAGTACTTC. This sequence encodes CASSFRGDKNIQYF.

A remark on this clonotype: A much bigger clone sits one base away, suggesting this may be a read error. The genes are TRBV28 and TRBJ1-2; 8 bases align to TRBD1. This CDR3 is built from 19 residues. Germline V lookup: CDR1 MDHEN, CDR2 SYDVKM. V trimming: 7 bases; J trimming: 2 bases; junction bases outside the gene matches: 21. The CDR3 reads CASIKMERQGTFSNYGYTF. In nucleotides, the CDR3 is TGTGCCAGCATTAAAATGGAACGACAGGGGACATTTTCAAACTATGGCTACACCTTC.

There are many counts of this clonotype. The V call is TRBV6-6, the J call TRBJ2-7, with TRBD2 identical over 8 bases. This CDR3 spans 15 amino acids. The trim removed 2 bases at V and 0 bases at J, leaving 3 bases unmatched. Germline CDR1 and CDR2: MNHNY and SVGAGI (reference sequence). The CDR3 bases are TGTGCCAGCAGTTACAAGAGCGGGGGCTCCTACGAGCAGTACTTC. Translated, it gives CASSYKSGGSYEQYF.

This clonotype appeared many times. The junction does not match germline at one end; this may be a read error. The chain is built from TRBV2 and TRBJ2-1; 10 bases fit TRBD2. The CDR3 consists of 15 residues. CDR1 and CDR2 (germline): SNHLY, FYNNEI. The CDR3 coding sequence is TGCGCCAGCAGTGAGCTAGCGGGGGTTGGGAATGAGCAGTTCTTC. Amino acids: CASSELAGVGNEQFF.

This clonotype was counted many times. This rearrangement joins TRBV7-9 to TRBJ2-1; 15 nucleotides align to TRBD2. This CDR3 spans 16 amino acids. The J segment lost 7 bases and the V segment lost 4 bases, leaving 5 bases of the junction unmatched. Germline CDR1 and CDR2: SEHNR and FQNEAQ (reference sequence). The CDR3 bases are TGTGCCAGCAGCTCCTCCGGGACTAGCGGGAGGAATGAGCAGTTCTTC. Its translation is CASSSSGTSGRNEQFF. The whole variable domain, remainder taken from reference TRBV7-9 and TRBJ2-1, is DTGVSQNPRHKITKRGQNVTFRCDPISEHNRLYWYRQTLGQGPEFLTYFQNEAQLEKSRLLSDRFSAERPKGSFSTLEIQRTEQGDSAMYLCASSSSGTSGRNEQFFGPGTRLTVL.

The chain recombines TRBV7-9 with TRBJ2-7; a weak D match, TRBD2 (5 bases). Germline CDR1 and CDR2: SEHNR and FQNEAQ (reference sequence). The CDR3 sequence is 12 residues long. V gave up 11 bases and J gave up 2 bases, with 13 bases separating them. The CDR3 DNA is TGTGCCTGGGAGACACCAACCTACGAGCAGTACTTC. Its translation is CAWETPTYEQYF.

A note on this clonotype: This may arise from a read error, as a much more abundant clone is one base away. This chain's CDR3 is CASAQNTEAFF. The DNA of the CDR3 is TGTGCCAGCGCCCAAAACACTGAAGCTTTCTTT. The chain combines TRBV12-3 or TRBV12-4 with TRBJ1-1, with D unresolved. The CDR3 is made up of 11 amino acids. V was cut by 8 bases and J by 2 bases, with 6 bases left in between.

This clonotype was observed a handful of times. The chain employs TRBV20-1 and TRBJ2-7; 8 bases are a match to TRBD2. Germline CDR1 is DFQATT and CDR2 is SNEGSKA (reference sequence). The CDR3 loop spans 15 amino acids. The trim removed 0 bases at V and 2 bases at J, leaving 6 bases unmatched. The CDR3 protein is CSARESPGRAYEQYF. CDR3 bases: TGCAGTGCTAGAGAGTCTCCCGGGAGGGCCTACGAGCAGTACTTC.

This chain connects TRBV2 to TRBJ2-1, with a possible D match to TRBD2 (6 bases). Trimming shortened V by 7 bases and J by 9 bases, and 16 bases separated the two germline ends. The CDR3 contains 13 residues. The germline V gene encodes CDR1 SNHLY and CDR2 FYNNEI. The CDR3 DNA follows: TGTGCCAGCATCGCGACCCGGAGGGGTGAGCAGTTCTTC. It codes for CASIATRRGEQFF.

At least ten counts were recorded for this clonotype. The V and J genes are TRBV2 and TRBJ2-1, with D maybe TRBD1 (7 bases). Germline values: CDR1 SNHLY, CDR2 FYNNEI. Trimming stripped 5 bases from V and 9 bases from J, with 17 bases between. This CDR3 has 14 amino acids. CDR3 in DNA: TGTGCCAGCAGTACCCGACAGGAGGGGGCTGAGCAGTTCTTC. Encoded protein: CASSTRQEGAEQFF.

There are a few counts of this clonotype. CDR3 residues: CSASNRVQTYNSPLHF. The CDR3 DNA follows: TGCAGTGCTTCTAACAGGGTCCAGACCTATAATTCACCCCTCCACTTT. The V gene is TRBV20-1, the J gene TRBJ1-6; a possible D gene is TRBD1 (6 bases). The CDR3 spans 16 residues. Germline CDR1 and CDR2: DFQATT and SNEGSKA (reference sequence). Trimming removed 5 bases at V and 2 bases at J, with 16 bases between.

The chain links TRBV5-1 to TRBJ2-3; perhaps D is TRBD1 or TRBD2 (5 bases each). This CDR3 spans 16 amino acids. Germline V lookup: CDR1 SGHRS, CDR2 YFSETQ. The germline V and J ends were trimmed by 0 bases and 3 bases, with 14 bases remaining between them. CDR3 nucleotide sequence: TGCGCCAGCAGCTTGGGCAAGAGGGGTGGGACAGATACGCAGTATTTT. Translated, it gives CASSLGKRGGTDTQYF.

This sequence joins TRBV15 and TRBJ2-1; 8 bases agree with TRBD2. This CDR3 spans 15 amino acids. Germline CDR1 is LNHNV and CDR2 is YYDKDF (reference sequence). V lost 5 bases and J lost 3; bases outside the gene matches: 6. Here the CDR3 reads CATSWLAGGYNEQFF. CDR3 nucleotide sequence: TGTGCCACCAGCTGGCTAGCGGGTGGCTACAATGAGCAGTTCTTC.

In its sample, this clonotype was seen many times. The genes are TRBV20-1 and TRBJ2-1; either TRBD1 or TRBD2 may fit D (6 bases each). CDR3 size: 15 residues. Germline lookup yields CDR1 DFQATT and CDR2 SNEGSKA (reference sequence). Trimming cost V 5 bases and J 6 bases, with 20 bases left between them. CDR3 sequence (DNA): TGCAGTGCTTTGAACCCCATCCCGGGGGCCAATGAGCAGTTCTTC. Translating gives CSALNPIPGANEQFF.

This clonotype has at least ten counts. The rearrangement links TRBV20-1 to TRBJ1-2; TRBD1 is a possible D gene (6 bases). The germline V gene encodes CDR1 DFQATT and CDR2 SNEGSKA (reference sequence). Trimming pared 4 bases from V and 3 bases from J, leaving 21 bases between. The CDR3 runs to 16 residues. CDR3 sequence reads: CSATSLRLGGDYGYTF. DNA of the CDR3: TGCAGTGCTACCTCGCTTCGTTTAGGGGGGGACTATGGCTACACCTTC.

This clonotype was seen a few times. In DNA, the CDR3 is TGTGCCAGCAGTGAAAGTGGAGGGCGCACCTACGAGCAGTACTTC. Translation gives CASSESGGRTYEQYF. The J gene is TRBJ2-7, the V gene TRBV6-1, with D perhaps TRBD2 (6 bases). Deletions cut 2 bases from V and 2 bases from J, with 13 bases between. Germline V gene sequence: CDR1 MNHNS, CDR2 SASEGT. There are 15 residues in the CDR3.

This clonotype was observed a few times. This chain uses TRBV10-2 with TRBJ2-1; D could derive from TRBD1 or TRBD2 (6 bases each). V lost 10 bases and J 7 bases, leaving 23 bases between the germline ends. The CDR3 runs to 15 residues. CDR1 WSHSY and CDR2 SAAADI come from the germline V gene. CDR3 nucleotide sequence: TGCGCCATTAAGGGAGGCGGGACAATGGAGAATGAGCAGTTCTTC. This encodes CAIKGGGTMENEQFF.

The rearrangement links TRBV6-1 to TRBJ1-2; 8 bases map to TRBD1. Germline assignment: CDR1 MNHNS and CDR2 SASEGT. V lost 4 bases and J lost 5; bases outside the gene matches: 6. This CDR3 is built from 14 residues. The CDR3 loop reads CASSAGQDIYGYTF. In DNA form, the CDR3 reads TGTGCCAGCAGTGCGGGACAGGATATTTATGGCTACACCTTC.

This clonotype was seen repeatedly, ten times or more. This sequence joins TRBV20-1 and TRBJ2-3; a possible D gene is TRBD1 (8 bases). V lost 5 bases to trimming and J lost 1 base, with 16 bases between them. CDR1 DFQATT and CDR2 SNEGSKA come from the germline V gene (reference sequence). This CDR3 has 15 residues. CDR3 DNA: TGCAGTGCTCGAAGACAGGGGAGGGGCACAGATACGCAGTATTTT. Translated, it gives CSARRQGRGTDTQYF.

This clonotype was observed many times. The rearrangement uses TRBV3-1 and TRBJ1-1; D gene unclear. In germline, CDR1 is LGHDT, CDR2 YNNKEL (reference sequence). CDR3 size: 14 residues. V was cut by 2 bases and J by 2 bases, with 9 bases left in between. The CDR3 coding sequence is TGTGCCAGCAGCCAAACAGACCAAAACACTGAAGCTTTCTTT. Its protein product is CASSQTDQNTEAFF.

This clonotype came up a few times. V and J are TRBV4-2 and TRBJ2-2; 9 nucleotides line up with TRBD2. With 3 bases clipped from V and 5 bases from J, the junction kept 7 bases outside the gene matches. CDR1 and CDR2 from the germline V gene are LGHNA and YNFKEQ. The CDR3 is 16 residues long. In DNA, the CDR3 is TGTGCCAGCAGCCAGGGACGGCGGGAGGGGACCGGGGAGCTGTTTTTT. This translates into CASSQGRREGTGELFF.

This clonotype was counted many times. The chain joins TRBV7-3 to TRBJ2-5, with TRBD2 matching 9 bases. V lost 0 bases, J lost 5 bases, and 7 bases stayed unmatched. CDR3 length: 16 amino acids. Germline V lookup: CDR1 SGHTA, CDR2 FQGTGA. Written as DNA, the CDR3 is TGTGCCAGCAGCTTAACTGGAGCGGGAGGCGGGGAGACCCAGTACTTC. Its translation is CASSLTGAGGGETQYF. Variable domain in full (rest from reference TRBV7-3 and TRBJ2-5): GAGVSQTPSNKVTEKGKYVELRCDPISGHTALYWYRQSLGQGPEFLIYFQGTGAADDSGLPNDRFFAVRPEGSVSTLKIQRTERGDSAVYLCASSLTGAGGGETQYFGPGTRLLVL.

At least ten counts were recorded for this clonotype. J is TRBJ2-7 and V is TRBV30; 11 bases are shared with TRBD2. This CDR3 is built from 14 residues. Germline trimming cut 3 bases from V and 6 bases from J; bases unmatched to any gene: 7. From germline, CDR1 is GTSNPN and CDR2 SVGIG (reference sequence). For the CDR3, the DNA is TGTGCCTGGAGAACGACTAGCGGGATTGGCGAGCAGTACTTC. Protein sequence: CAWRTTSGIGEQYF.

The V and J genes are TRBV6-4 and TRBJ2-5, with 13 bases aligning to TRBD2. Looked up from germline, CDR1 is MRHNA and CDR2 is SNTAGT. The CDR3 covers 14 residues. Unmatched junction bases numbered 4, after V lost 8 bases and J lost 4 bases. CDR3 nucleotide sequence: TGTGCCAGCGGCGGACTAGCGGGAGTAGAGACCCAGTACTTC. Translated, it gives CASGGLAGVETQYF.

This clonotype occurred many times. This chain connects TRBV28 to TRBJ2-1; D is ambiguous. This CDR3 is 16 amino acids long. Looked up from germline, CDR1 is MDHEN and CDR2 is SYDVKM. V was cut by 3 bases and J by 7 bases, with 19 bases left in between. The CDR3 reads CASSFWTAYPANEQFF. In DNA form, the CDR3 reads TGTGCCAGCAGTTTCTGGACGGCCTATCCGGCAAATGAGCAGTTCTTC.

This chain joins TRBV14 and TRBJ2-3; maybe TRBD2 (6 bases). Trimming removed 0 bases at V and 0 bases at J, with 13 bases between. CDR3 length: 17 residues. From germline, CDR1 is SGHDN and CDR2 FVKESK. CDR3: CASSQDGGRTSTDTQYF. CDR3 sequence (DNA): TGTGCCAGCAGCCAAGATGGGGGGAGGACTAGCACAGATACGCAGTATTTT.

J is TRBJ1-2 and V is TRBV9; D is unresolved. The length of the CDR3 is 14 residues. Germline values: CDR1 SGDLS, CDR2 YYNGEE. Trimming took 0 bases from V and 4 from J, leaving 10 bases between them. The CDR3 is CASSVAVRSYGYTF. As DNA, the CDR3 is TGTGCCAGCAGCGTAGCTGTCAGGTCCTATGGCTACACCTTC.

There are many counts of this clonotype. This chain joins TRBV11-2 and TRBJ2-4; TRBD1 aligns across 10 bases. This CDR3 is built from 16 residues. After removal of 10 bases from V and 0 bases from J, the junction contained 9 bases not matched to a gene. Germline CDR1 is SGHAT and CDR2 is FQNNGV. The CDR3 region is CATGTGDALAKNIQYF. CDR3 nucleotide sequence: TGTGCCACCGGGACAGGGGACGCCTTAGCCAAAAACATTCAGTACTTC.